The entry below describes one T cell receptor beta chain. This entry comes from a study of blood T cell repertoires in COVID-19. Overall study context: The samples span acute and convalescent COVID-19 from the United States, Italy and Spain.

Under the authors' procedure: Cell counts per sample came from amplifying reference gene primers. Measured with immunoSEQ multiplex PCR; TCRdb has only the in-frame clones, and not every one. V, J and clone size are those of that table, while D and trimming were read from the DNA. This sample has under 300,000 clones, with 86% found just once. With 3 bases removed from V and 5 bases from J, the gap between germline ends came to 13 bases. The germline gives CDR1 GTSNPN, CDR2 SVGIG (reference sequence). The CDR3 has 13 residues. The chain uses TRBV30 and TRBJ1-1; no clear D gene. The sequence derives from a man aged 55 to 70 with acute or convalescent COVID-19. Sequencing input: peripheral blood. The CDR3 bases are TGTGCCTGGAGATCGGGGAGCGAAACTGAAGCTTTCTTT. Translated, it gives CAWRSGSETEAFF.